A single sample is the source of the 23 T cell receptor beta chains below, sequenced in a study. TCRdb called the RT-PCR reads again in MiXCR, with one record for every CDR3 protein. The sample carries about 680,000 distinct CDR3 sequences, more than 13% recorded once. The sample was memory CD4+ T cells from blood. The source of these receptors is a female donor in good health, serving as a healthy control.

This clonotype has a handful of counts. The CDR3 coding sequence is TGTGCCAGCAGTCGGGACAGGGGAGCCCAGTACTTC. This translates into CASSRDRGAQYF. The chain couples TRBV25-1 to TRBJ2-5; 10 bases match TRBD1. This CDR3 is built from 12 residues. Germline V gene sequence: CDR1 MGHDK, CDR2 SYGVNS. V lost 5 bases and J lost 9; bases outside the gene matches: 3.

This chain uses TRBV20-1 with TRBJ2-3; 9 bases fit TRBD2. The germline gives CDR1 DFQATT, CDR2 SNEGSKA (reference sequence). The CDR3 has 16 amino acids. The ends lost 1 base at V and 3 bases at J; junction bases unmatched: 8. In nucleotides, the CDR3 is TGCAGTGCTAGAGTGCGGGGGGGCTATGTTACAGATACGCAGTATTTT. Its protein is CSARVRGGYVTDTQYF.

This chain connects TRBV20-1 to TRBJ2-4; 10 bases map to TRBD2. This CDR3 contains 16 residues. V shed 0 bases, J shed 6 bases, and the junction held 8 bases outside the gene matches. CDR1 is DFQATT and CDR2 is SNEGSKA in the germline V gene (reference sequence). The CDR3 nucleotides are TGCAGTGCTAGAGATCGGGCTAGCGGGAGTTTAAACATTCAGTACTTC. It translates to CSARDRASGSLNIQYF.

In its sample, this clonotype was seen a few times. The rearrangement joins TRBV27 to TRBJ2-7; 8 bases agree with TRBD1. V trimming: 3 bases; J trimming: 9 bases; junction bases outside the gene matches: 10. The V gene's germline CDR1 is MNHEY and CDR2 SMNVEV (reference sequence). This CDR3 has 14 amino acids. The CDR3 DNA follows: TGTGCCAGCAGTTTCCGTCAGGGGGCGAGCGGGCAGTACTTC. Translated, it gives CASSFRQGASGQYF.

This clonotype was observed at least ten times. The rearrangement uses TRBV20-1 and TRBJ2-3; unclear D gene. The germline V gene encodes CDR1 DFQATT and CDR2 SNEGSKA (reference sequence). Trimming left V 1 base short and J 4 bases short, with 12 bases between. The CDR3 extends over 14 amino acids. The CDR3, as DNA: TGCAGTGCTAGAGTAGGTGGTGGTCCAGATACGCAGTATTTT. It codes for CSARVGGGPDTQYF.

The V and J genes are TRBV20-1 and TRBJ2-1, with D possibly TRBD2 on 6 matching bases. Per germline, CDR1 DFQATT and CDR2 SNEGSKA (reference sequence). Trimming took 2 bases from V and 8 from J, leaving 16 bases between them. The CDR3 totals 14 residues. CDR3 nucleotide sequence: TGCAGTGCTAGAAATCTAGCGTTGTACGATGAGCAGTTCTTC. This encodes CSARNLALYDEQFF.

This clonotype has ten or more counts. The chain employs TRBV5-4 and TRBJ2-5; no definite D call. This CDR3 region has 16 residues. Between the trimmed V and J ends, which lost 2 bases and 8 bases, there was a span of 22 bases. The germline V gene has CDR1 SGHNT and CDR2 YYREEE (reference sequence). The CDR3 protein is CASSFKMGAGPETQYF. The CDR3 DNA is TGTGCCAGCAGCTTTAAAATGGGTGCCGGTCCTGAAACCCAGTACTTC.

This clonotype was counted only a few times. This sequence joins TRBV5-1 and TRBJ1-3; a weak D match, TRBD1 (6 bases). V was trimmed by 0 bases and J by 7 bases, leaving 8 bases between them. CDR1 and CDR2 from the germline V gene are SGHRS and YFSETQ. The CDR3 totals 13 residues. The CDR3 DNA sequence: TGCGCCAGCAGCTTGGACCAGGGGAACACCATATATTTT. Amino acids: CASSLDQGNTIYF. The whole variable domain, remainder taken from reference TRBV5-1 and TRBJ1-3, is KAGVTQTPRYLIKTRGQQVTLSCSPISGHRSVSWYQQTPGQGLQFLFEYFSETQRNKGNFPGRFSGRQFSNSRSEMNVSTLELGDSALYLCASSLDQGNTIYFGEGSWLTVV.

The rearrangement joins TRBV9 to TRBJ1-6; D is ambiguous. The CDR3 runs to 15 residues. Between the trimmed V and J ends, which lost 3 bases and 3 bases, there was a span of 10 bases. Germline-derived CDR1 and CDR2 are SGDLS and YYNGEE. CDR3 protein: CASSEGSNYNSPLHF. As DNA, the CDR3 is TGTGCCAGCAGCGAGGGATCCAACTATAATTCACCCCTCCACTTT.

The chain is built from TRBV18 and TRBJ2-5, with 7 bases aligning to TRBD1. The CDR3 sequence is 15 residues long. With V trimmed by 1 base and J by 4 bases, 6 bases remained unmatched. CDR1 and CDR2 from the germline V gene are KGHSH and LQKENI. DNA for the CDR3: TGTGCCAGCTCACCACAATTAGGGGGCAGAGAGACCCAGTACTTC. Its translation is CASSPQLGGRETQYF.

This clonotype was counted ten times or more. V and J are TRBV15 and TRBJ1-2, with 7 bases identical to TRBD1. The length of the CDR3 is 12 residues. Trimming at V came to 8 bases and at J to 4 bases, leaving 4 bases not matched to a gene. CDR1 and CDR2 (germline): LNHNV, YYDKDF (reference sequence). The chain's CDR3 is CATGQGVYGYTF. The CDR3 DNA reads as TGTGCCACCGGGCAGGGGGTCTATGGCTACACCTTC. Complete variable domain (other parts from reference TRBV15 and TRBJ1-2): DAMVIQNPRYQVTQFGKPVTLSCSQTLNHNVMYWYQQKSSQAPKLLFHYYDKDFNNEADTPDNFQSRRPNTSFCFLDIRSPGLGDTAMYLCATGQGVYGYTFGSGTRLTVV.

J is TRBJ1-6 and V is TRBV4-3; D possibly corresponds to TRBD1 (6 bases). The CDR3 runs 18 residues. Germline V CDR1 and CDR2: LGHNA, YSLEER. V was pared by 0 bases and J by 6 bases, with 18 bases between. CDR3 in DNA: TGCGCCAGCAGCCAAGATTCGGGCGGGCAGGGGATTAATTCACCCCTCCACTTT. Translating gives CASSQDSGGQGINSPLHF.

This clonotype has more than one count but fewer than ten. V usage is TRBV7-2 and J usage is TRBJ1-1, with D perhaps TRBD1 (6 bases). V was shortened by 1 base and J by 5 bases, with 14 bases between the two germline ends. Germline lookup yields CDR1 SGHTA and CDR2 FQGNSA. The CDR3 is 15 amino acids. CDR3 in DNA: TGTGCCAGCAGCTTAGTACCGGGGGCCGAGACTGAAGCTTTCTTT. This translates into CASSLVPGAETEAFF.

This clonotype has at least ten counts. The genes are TRBV15 and TRBJ1-1, with D perhaps TRBD1 (6 bases). This CDR3 spans 16 amino acids. CDR1 is LNHNV and CDR2 is YYDKDF in the germline V gene (reference sequence). V shed 6 bases and J shed 3 bases, with 20 bases lying between them. The DNA for the CDR3 is TGTGCCACCAGGAGCGAGTTAGGGGGGGCTTACACTGAAGCTTTCTTT. It yields the protein CATRSELGGAYTEAFF.

The table lists this clonotype with a few counts. A much larger clone differs from this one at a single base, so this may be a read error. This sequence joins TRBV4-3 and TRBJ2-3; the D call may be TRBD1 or TRBD2 (6 bases each). This CDR3 has 13 residues. Germline assignment: CDR1 LGHNA and CDR2 YSLEER. The CDR3 is CASSPRRGDTHYF. The CDR3 DNA follows: TGCGCCAGCAGCCCCCGGAGGGGGGATACGCATTATTTT.

This clonotype occurred a few times. The J gene is TRBJ2-2, the V gene TRBV27, with D possibly being TRBD1 (5 bases). Germline lookup yields CDR1 MNHEY and CDR2 SMNVEV (reference sequence). The CDR3 has 15 amino acids. V lost 5 bases, J lost 3 bases, and 13 bases lay in between. The CDR3 bases are TGTGCCAGCAGTGTTAGGGGTTGGGACACCGGGGAGCTGTTTTTT. Protein: CASSVRGWDTGELFF.

This clonotype has more than one count but fewer than ten. The chain carries TRBV25-1 and TRBJ1-2; a possible D gene is TRBD1 (5 bases). V was clipped by 5 bases and J by 3 bases, with 19 bases between them. Germline V CDR1 and CDR2: MGHDK, SYGVNS. The CDR3 has 16 amino acids. The CDR3, as DNA: TGTGCCAGCAGTAAGGTGCGGGGCCGGCTGGACTATGGCTACACCTTC. This translates into CASSKVRGRLDYGYTF.

V is TRBV6-6 and J is TRBJ2-4; 7 nucleotides align to TRBD2. The CDR3 has 14 residues. V was clipped by 5 bases and J by 3 bases; unmatched bases: 4. Germline V gives CDR1 MNHNY, CDR2 SVGAGI (reference sequence). DNA of the CDR3: TGTGCCAGCAGTGGGGGGGGTGGCAAAAACATTCAGTACTTC. Encoded protein: CASSGGGGKNIQYF.

The V call is TRBV7-2, the J call TRBJ1-2; D is undetermined. CDR3 size: 14 residues. The V gene's germline CDR1 is SGHTA and CDR2 FQGNSA. V was trimmed by 0 bases and J by 4 bases, leaving 9 bases between them. The CDR3 protein is CASSLAERAYGYTF. Written as DNA, the CDR3 is TGTGCCAGCAGCTTAGCTGAACGGGCCTATGGCTACACCTTC.

This clonotype was observed at least ten times. The CDR3 DNA reads as TGTGCCATCAGTGAGTCCCCCACACTTACTAACTATGGCTACACCTTC. Protein: CAISESPTLTNYGYTF. This chain links TRBV10-3 with TRBJ1-2, with no clear D. Germline loops: CDR1 ENHRY, CDR2 SYGVKD. Deletions cut 0 bases from V and 0 bases from J, with 11 bases between. CDR3 length equals 16 residues.

This clonotype was seen many times. This CDR3 reads CASSWHSNEQFF. DNA of the CDR3: TGTGCCAGCAGCTGGCATTCGAATGAGCAGTTCTTC. This rearrangement joins TRBV7-9 to TRBJ2-1; D is uncertain. From germline, CDR1 is SEHNR and CDR2 FQNEAQ (reference sequence). Trimming took off 4 bases at V and 7 bases at J, with 8 bases between the two ends. The CDR3 sequence is 12 residues long. The full variable domain, rest sourced from reference TRBV7-9 and TRBJ2-1, is DTGVSQNPRHKITKRGQNVTFRCDPISEHNRLYWYRQTLGQGPEFLTYFQNEAQLEKSRLLSDRFSAERPKGSFSTLEIQRTEQGDSAMYLCASSWHSNEQFFGPGTRLTVL.

The V call is TRBV30, the J call TRBJ2-1; no definite D call. This CDR3 is 13 amino acids long. The V end lost 3 bases, the J end lost 4 bases, and 10 bases lay between the germline ends. Germline V CDR1 and CDR2: GTSNPN, SVGIG (reference sequence). The CDR3 sequence: CAWRTDAYNEQFF. CDR3 coding DNA: TGTGCCTGGAGAACTGACGCATACAATGAGCAGTTCTTC.

Only a few counts were recorded for this clonotype. This chain links TRBV7-2 with TRBJ2-7, with a weak D call TRBD2 (5 bases). This CDR3 comprises 15 residues. The germline V gene has CDR1 SGHTA and CDR2 FQGNSA. The germline V and J ends were trimmed by 5 bases and 4 bases, with 18 bases remaining between them. CDR3 amino acids: CASSRMGSGGYEQYF. CDR3 nucleotides: TGTGCCAGCAGCCGAATGGGCTCGGGCGGGTACGAGCAGTACTTC.